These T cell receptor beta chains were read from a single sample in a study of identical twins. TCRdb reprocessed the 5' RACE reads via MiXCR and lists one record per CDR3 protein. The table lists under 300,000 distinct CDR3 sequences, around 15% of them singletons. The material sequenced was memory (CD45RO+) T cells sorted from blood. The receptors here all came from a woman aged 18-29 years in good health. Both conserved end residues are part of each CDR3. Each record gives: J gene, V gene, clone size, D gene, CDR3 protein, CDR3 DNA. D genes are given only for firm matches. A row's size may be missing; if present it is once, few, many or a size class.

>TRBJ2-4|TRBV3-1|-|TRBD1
CAISSRSAGQGAENIQYF
TGTGCCATCAGTTCCCGCTCGGCCGGACAGGGGGCCGAAAACATTCAGTACTTC
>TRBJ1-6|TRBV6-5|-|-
CASSWGPSFVGNSPLHF
TGTGCCAGCAGTTGGGGACCGAGTTTTGTGGGGAATTCACCCCTCCACTTT
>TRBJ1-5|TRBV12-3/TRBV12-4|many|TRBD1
CASSVQQGNQPQHF
TGTGCCAGCAGTGTTCAACAGGGGAATCAGCCCCAGCATTTT
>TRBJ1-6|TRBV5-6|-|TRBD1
CASSLPPDREGSPLHF
TGTGCCAGCAGCTTGCCTCCCGACAGGGAAGGTTCACCCCTCCACTTT
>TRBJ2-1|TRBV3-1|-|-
CASSPRPGGDFPRGEQFF
TGTGCCAGCAGCCCCCGACCCGGGGGTGACTTCCCCCGGGGTGAGCAGTTCTTC
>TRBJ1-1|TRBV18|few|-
CASSPRRRANTEAFF
TGTGCCAGCTCACCCCGCCGCAGGGCCAACACTGAAGCTTTCTTT
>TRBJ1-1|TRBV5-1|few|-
CATRYDPNTEAFF
TGCGCCACCCGATACGACCCCAACACTGAAGCTTTCTTT
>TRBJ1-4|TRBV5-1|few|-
CASSFNEKLFF
TGCGCCAGCAGCTTTAATGAAAAACTGTTTTTT
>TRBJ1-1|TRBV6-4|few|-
CASSELIWGAVNTEAFF
TGTGCCAGCAGTGAACTCATCTGGGGAGCCGTTAACACTGAAGCTTTCTTT
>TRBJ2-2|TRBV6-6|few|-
CASSFMRSGELFF
TGTGCCAGCAGTTTTATGAGGTCCGGGGAGCTGTTTTTT
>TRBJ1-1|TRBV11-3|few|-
CASSFIREAEAFF
TGTGCCAGCAGCTTCATCCGGGAGGCTGAAGCTTTCTTT
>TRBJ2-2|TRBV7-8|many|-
CASSLSGRHTGELFF
TGTGCCAGCAGCTTAAGCGGGCGACACACCGGGGAGCTGTTTTTT
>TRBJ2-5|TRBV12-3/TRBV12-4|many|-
CASSLQEETQYF
TGTGCCAGCAGTTTACAGGAAGAGACCCAGTACTTC
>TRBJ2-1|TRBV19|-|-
CASSYRGSSYNEQFF
TGTGCCAGTAGTTATAGGGGGAGCTCCTACAATGAGCAGTTCTTC
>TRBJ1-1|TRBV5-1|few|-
CASSLVGGTAQGGEAFF
TGCGCCAGCAGCTTGGTAGGAGGAACAGCCCAAGGGGGTGAAGCTTTCTTT
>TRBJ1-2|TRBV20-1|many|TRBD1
CSPSGTGGEGDGYTF
TGCAGTCCCAGCGGGACAGGGGGGGAGGGGGATGGCTACACCTTC
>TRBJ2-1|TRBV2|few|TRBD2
CASSSSWRLAGGNEQFF
TGTGCCAGCAGCTCTTCCTGGCGACTAGCGGGTGGGAATGAGCAGTTCTTC
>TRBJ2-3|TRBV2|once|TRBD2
CASRGTSGGSDTQYF
TGTGCCAGCAGAGGGACTAGCGGGGGGTCAGATACGCAGTATTTT
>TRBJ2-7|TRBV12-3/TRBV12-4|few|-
CASSFSQGSYEQYF
TGTGCCAGCAGTTTCAGTCAGGGGTCCTACGAGCAGTACTTC
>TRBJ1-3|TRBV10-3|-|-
CAIRQGDSGNTIYF
TGTGCCATCAGGCAGGGTGACTCTGGAAACACCATATATTTT
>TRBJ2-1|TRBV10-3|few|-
CAISGWGEQFF
TGTGCCATCAGTGGTTGGGGTGAGCAGTTCTTC
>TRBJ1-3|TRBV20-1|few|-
CSASDGTAGNTIYF
TGCAGTGCTAGCGACGGTACGGCTGGAAACACCATATATTTT
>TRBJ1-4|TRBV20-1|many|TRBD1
CSALGTGAEKLFF
TGCAGTGCTCTCGGGACAGGGGCTGAAAAACTGTTTTTT
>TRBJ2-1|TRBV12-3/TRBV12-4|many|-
CASIPTKPPPYHNEQFF
TGTGCCAGCATTCCTACGAAGCCGCCCCCTTATCACAATGAGCAGTTCTTC
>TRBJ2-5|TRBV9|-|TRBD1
CASSEGQRETQYF
TGTGCCAGCAGTGAGGGACAGCGAGAGACCCAGTACTTC
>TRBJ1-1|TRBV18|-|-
CASSPQPTREAFF
TGTGCCAGCTCACCACAGCCGACAAGAGAAGCTTTCTTT
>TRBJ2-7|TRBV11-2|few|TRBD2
CASSGTSGRQYF
TGTGCCAGCAGCGGGACTAGCGGGCGGCAGTACTTC
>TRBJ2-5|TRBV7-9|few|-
CASSFGGSNTETQYF
TGTGCCAGCAGCTTTGGAGGGAGTAATACAGAGACCCAGTACTTC
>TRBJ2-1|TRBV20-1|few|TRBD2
CSARLAGAYNEQFF
TGCAGTGCTAGGTTAGCGGGGGCCTACAATGAGCAGTTCTTC
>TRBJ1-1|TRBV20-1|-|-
CSASGGRTNTEAFF
TGCAGTGCTAGTGGGGGACGGACGAACACTGAAGCTTTCTTT
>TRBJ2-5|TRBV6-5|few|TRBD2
CASSYSAGGRVETQYF
TGTGCCAGCAGTTACTCGGCGGGGGGGCGGGTGGAGACCCAGTACTTC
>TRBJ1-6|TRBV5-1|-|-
CASSLRGREFNSPLHF
TGCGCCAGCAGCTTGAGGGGCAGGGAGTTTAATTCACCCCTCCACTTT
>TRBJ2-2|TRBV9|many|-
CASSVGGGPNTGELFF
TGTGCCAGCAGCGTTGGGGGGGGGCCGAACACCGGGGAGCTGTTTTTT
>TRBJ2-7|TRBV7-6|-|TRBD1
CASSSGTGYEQYF
TGTGCCAGCAGCTCCGGGACAGGCTACGAGCAGTACTTC
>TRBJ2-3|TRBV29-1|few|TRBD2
CSVCAGGPRDTQYF
TGCAGCGTCTGTGCGGGAGGGCCGAGAGATACGCAGTATTTT
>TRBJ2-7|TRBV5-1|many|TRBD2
CASSSGSSGYNYEQYF
TGCGCCAGCAGCTCCGGATCTAGCGGGTACAACTACGAGCAGTACTTC
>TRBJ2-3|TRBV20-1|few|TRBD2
CSATDEREIGRGSTDTQYF
TGCAGTGCTACCGACGAGCGGGAGATAGGGAGGGGGAGCACAGATACGCAGTATTTT
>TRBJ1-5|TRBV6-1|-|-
CASSPTGYSNQPQHF
TGTGCCAGCAGTCCGACAGGCTATAGCAATCAGCCCCAGCATTTT
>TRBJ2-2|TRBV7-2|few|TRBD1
CASSSYIGQGAPGELFF
TGTGCCAGCAGCTCTTATATCGGACAGGGGGCCCCCGGGGAGCTGTTTTTT
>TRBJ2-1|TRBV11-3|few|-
CASSSYLMGSYNEQFF
TGTGCCAGCAGCTCGTATTTGATGGGGTCCTACAATGAGCAGTTCTTC
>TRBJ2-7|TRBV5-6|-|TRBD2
CASRMGGTYEQYF
TGTGCCAGCAGAATGGGGGGGACCTACGAGCAGTACTTC
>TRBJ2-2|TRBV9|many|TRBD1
CASSRGQGTGELFF
TGTGCCAGCAGCCGCGGACAGGGGACCGGGGAGCTGTTTTTT
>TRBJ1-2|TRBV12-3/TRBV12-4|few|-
CASSLWIGGYGYTF
TGTGCCAGCAGTTTATGGATAGGGGGCTATGGCTACACCTTC
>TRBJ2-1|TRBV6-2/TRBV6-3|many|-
CASSLLPSSYNEQFF
TGTGCCAGCAGTTTACTACCCAGCTCCTACAATGAGCAGTTCTTC